This T cell receptor beta chain was identified during a study of CD4 and CD8 cells across lung adenocarcinoma regions. Donors had localized lung adenocarcinoma, a non-small cell lung cancer. The V gene's germline CDR1 is SGHTA and CDR2 FQGTGA. Trimming left V 3 bases short and J 2 bases short, with 13 bases between. CDR3 length: 16 amino acids. From the PCR reads, TCRdb called clonotypes with MiXCR, one entry per CDR3 protein. In the table there are about 19,000 distinct CDR3 sequences, 46% of which are singletons. This sequence joins TRBV7-3 and TRBJ2-2; possible D gene TRBD2, 6 bases. The sequencing sample was made of CD4+ T cells from the margin of a lung tumor. This TCR was sampled from a male donor with lung adenocarcinoma. The CD4 and CD8 labels of this study may be unreliable. For the CDR3, the DNA is TGTGCCAGCAGCTTTCTAGGGACTCCAAACACCGGGGAGCTGTTTTTT. Translating it yields CASSFLGTPNTGELFF.